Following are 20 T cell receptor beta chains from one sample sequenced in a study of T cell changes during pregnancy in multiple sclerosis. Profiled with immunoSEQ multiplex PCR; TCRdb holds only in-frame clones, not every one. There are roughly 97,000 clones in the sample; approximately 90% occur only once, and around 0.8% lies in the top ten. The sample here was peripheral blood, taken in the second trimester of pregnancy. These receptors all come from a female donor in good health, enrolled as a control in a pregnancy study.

The CDR3 loop reads CASSISPSGTSTDTQYF. CDR3 sequence (DNA): TGTGCCAGTAGTATCTCCCCTAGCGGGACATCCACAGATACGCAGTATTTT. The chain joins TRBV19 to TRBJ2-3, with 9 bases fitting TRBD2. V was clipped by 3 bases and J by 2 bases; unmatched bases: 9. The length of the CDR3 is 17 residues. The V gene's germline CDR1 is LNHDA and CDR2 SQIVND (reference sequence).

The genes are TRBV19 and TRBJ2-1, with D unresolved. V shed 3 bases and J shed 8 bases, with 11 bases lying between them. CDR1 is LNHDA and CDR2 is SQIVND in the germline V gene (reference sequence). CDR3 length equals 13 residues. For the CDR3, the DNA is TGTGCCAGTAGTATGCAGGTGAGAGATGAGCAGTTCTTC. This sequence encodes CASSMQVRDEQFF.

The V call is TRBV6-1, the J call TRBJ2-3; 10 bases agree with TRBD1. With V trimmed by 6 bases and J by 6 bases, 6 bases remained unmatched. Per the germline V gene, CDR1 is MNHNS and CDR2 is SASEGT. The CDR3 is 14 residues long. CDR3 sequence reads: CASSPGQGGDTQYF. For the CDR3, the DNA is TGTGCCAGCAGCCCTGGACAGGGGGGGGATACGCAGTATTTT.

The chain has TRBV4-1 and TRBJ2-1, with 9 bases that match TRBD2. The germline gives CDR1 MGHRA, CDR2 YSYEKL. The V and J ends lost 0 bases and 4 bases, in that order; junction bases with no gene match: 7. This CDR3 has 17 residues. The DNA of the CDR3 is TGCGCCAGCAGCCAAGATACCGGCGGGGGGGTATACAATGAGCAGTTCTTC. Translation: CASSQDTGGGVYNEQFF.

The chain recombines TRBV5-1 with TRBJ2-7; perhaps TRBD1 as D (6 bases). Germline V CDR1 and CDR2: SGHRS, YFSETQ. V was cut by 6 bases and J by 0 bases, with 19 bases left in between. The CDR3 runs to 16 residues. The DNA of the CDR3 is TGCGCCAGCACCACGCAAACAGGGTCTTTCTCCTACGAGCAGTACTTC. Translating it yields CASTTQTGSFSYEQYF.

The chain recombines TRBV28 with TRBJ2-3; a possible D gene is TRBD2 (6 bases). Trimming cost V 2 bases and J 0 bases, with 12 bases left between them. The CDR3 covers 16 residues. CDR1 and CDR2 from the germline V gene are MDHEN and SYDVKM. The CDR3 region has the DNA TGTGCCAGCAGTTTAGTGGTGGGGAGGAGCACAGATACGCAGTATTTT. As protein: CASSLVVGRSTDTQYF.

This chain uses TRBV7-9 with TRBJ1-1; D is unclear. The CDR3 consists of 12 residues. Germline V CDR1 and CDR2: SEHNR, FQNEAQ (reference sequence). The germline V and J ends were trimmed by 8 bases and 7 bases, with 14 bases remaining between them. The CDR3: CASALGGLEAFF. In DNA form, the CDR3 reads TGTGCCAGCGCCCTAGGCGGGCTTGAAGCTTTCTTT.

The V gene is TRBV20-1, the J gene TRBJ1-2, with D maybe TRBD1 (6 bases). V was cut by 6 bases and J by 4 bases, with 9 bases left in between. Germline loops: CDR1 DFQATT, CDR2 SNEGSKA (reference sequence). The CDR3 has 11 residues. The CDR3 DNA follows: TGCAGTGCCCAGGGGCGCTATGGCTACACCTTC. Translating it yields CSAQGRYGYTF.

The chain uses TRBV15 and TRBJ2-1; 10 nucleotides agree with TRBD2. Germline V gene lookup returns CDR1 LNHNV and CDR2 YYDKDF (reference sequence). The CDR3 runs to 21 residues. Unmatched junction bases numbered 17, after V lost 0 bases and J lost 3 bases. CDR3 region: CATSRDPYLSGRTTLYNEQFF. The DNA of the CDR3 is TGTGCCACCAGCAGAGATCCCTACCTTAGCGGGAGGACTACCCTCTACAATGAGCAGTTCTTC.

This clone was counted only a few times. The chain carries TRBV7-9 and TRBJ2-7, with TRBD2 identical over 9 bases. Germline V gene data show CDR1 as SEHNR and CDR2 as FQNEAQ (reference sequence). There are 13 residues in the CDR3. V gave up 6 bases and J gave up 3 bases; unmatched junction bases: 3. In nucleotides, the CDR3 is TGTGCCAGCAGTAGCGGGAGTATCTACGAGCAGTACTTC. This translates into CASSSGSIYEQYF.

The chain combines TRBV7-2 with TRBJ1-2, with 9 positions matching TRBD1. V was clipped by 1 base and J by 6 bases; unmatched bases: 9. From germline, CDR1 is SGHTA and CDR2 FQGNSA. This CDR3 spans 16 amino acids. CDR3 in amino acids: CASSLETGGFLNGYTF. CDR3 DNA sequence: TGTGCCAGCAGCTTAGAGACAGGGGGGTTCCTTAATGGCTACACCTTC.

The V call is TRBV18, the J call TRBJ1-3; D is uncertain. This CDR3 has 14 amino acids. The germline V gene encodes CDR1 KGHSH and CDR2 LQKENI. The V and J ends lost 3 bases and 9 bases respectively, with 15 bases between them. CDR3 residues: CASSPQRPRGTIYF. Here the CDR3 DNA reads TGTGCCAGCTCACCGCAAAGGCCGCGAGGCACCATATATTTT.

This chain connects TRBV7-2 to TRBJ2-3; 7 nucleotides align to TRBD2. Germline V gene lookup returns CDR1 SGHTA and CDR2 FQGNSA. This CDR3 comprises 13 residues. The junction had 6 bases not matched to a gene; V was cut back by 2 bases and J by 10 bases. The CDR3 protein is CASSLSSGDPQYF. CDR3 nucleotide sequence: TGTGCCAGCAGCTTATCGAGCGGGGACCCGCAGTATTTT. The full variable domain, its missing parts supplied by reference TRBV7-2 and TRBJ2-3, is GAGVSQSPSNKVTEKGKDVELRCDPISGHTALYWYRQSLGQGLEFLIYFQGNSAPDKSGLPSDRFSAERTGGSVSTLTIQRTQQEDSAVYLCASSLSSGDPQYFGPGTRLTVL.

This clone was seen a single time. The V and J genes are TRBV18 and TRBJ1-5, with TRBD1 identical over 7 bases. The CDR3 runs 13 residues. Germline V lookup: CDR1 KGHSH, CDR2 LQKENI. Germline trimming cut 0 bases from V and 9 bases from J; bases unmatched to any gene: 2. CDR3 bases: TGTGCCAGCTCACCACCGTCAGGGGGGCCCCAGCATTTT. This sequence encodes CASSPPSGGPQHF. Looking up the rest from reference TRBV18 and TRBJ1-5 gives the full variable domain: NAGVMQNPRHLVRRRGQEARLRCSPMKGHSHVYWYRQLPEEGLKFMVYLQKENIIDESGMPKERFSAEFPKEGPSILRIQQVVRGDSAAYFCASSPPSGGPQHFGDGTRLSIL.

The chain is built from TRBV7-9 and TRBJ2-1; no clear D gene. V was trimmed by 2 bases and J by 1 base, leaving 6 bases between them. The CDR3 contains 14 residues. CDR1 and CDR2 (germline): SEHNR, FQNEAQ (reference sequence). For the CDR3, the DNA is TGTGCCAGCAGCTTACTACAGTCCTACAATGAGCAGTTCTTC. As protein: CASSLLQSYNEQFF.

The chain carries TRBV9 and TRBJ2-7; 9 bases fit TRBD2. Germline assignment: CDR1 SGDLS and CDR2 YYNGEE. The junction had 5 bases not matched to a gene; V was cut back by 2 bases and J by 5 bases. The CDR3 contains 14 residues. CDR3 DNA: TGTGCCAGCAGCGTGGCGGGAGGGCCCCACGAGCAGTACTTC. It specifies CASSVAGGPHEQYF.

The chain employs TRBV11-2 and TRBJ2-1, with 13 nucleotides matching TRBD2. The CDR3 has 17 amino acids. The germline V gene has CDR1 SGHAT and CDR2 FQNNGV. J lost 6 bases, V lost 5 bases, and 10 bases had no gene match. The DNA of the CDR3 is TGTGCCAGCAGCCCCGGCCGACTAGCGGGGGGCCTCAATGAGCAGTTCTTC. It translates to CASSPGRLAGGLNEQFF.

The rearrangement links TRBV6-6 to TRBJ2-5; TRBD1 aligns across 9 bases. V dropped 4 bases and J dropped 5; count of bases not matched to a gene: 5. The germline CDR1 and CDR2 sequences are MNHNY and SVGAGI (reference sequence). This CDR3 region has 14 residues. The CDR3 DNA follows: TGTGCCAGCAGTTGGGACAGGGCAGGGGAGACCCAGTACTTC. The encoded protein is CASSWDRAGETQYF.

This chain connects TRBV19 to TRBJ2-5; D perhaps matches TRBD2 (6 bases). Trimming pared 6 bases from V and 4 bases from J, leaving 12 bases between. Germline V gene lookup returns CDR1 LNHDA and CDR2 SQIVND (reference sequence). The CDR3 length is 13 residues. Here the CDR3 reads CASSGVGGETQYF. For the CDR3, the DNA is TGTGCCAGTAGCGGGGTGGGAGGAGAGACCCAGTACTTC.

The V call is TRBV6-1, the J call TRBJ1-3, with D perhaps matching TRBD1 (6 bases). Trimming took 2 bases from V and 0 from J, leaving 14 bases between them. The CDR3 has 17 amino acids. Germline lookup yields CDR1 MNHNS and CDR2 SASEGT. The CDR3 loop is CASSETSGGSSGNTIYF. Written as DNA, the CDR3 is TGTGCCAGCAGTGAAACGAGCGGGGGCTCCTCTGGAAACACCATATATTTT.